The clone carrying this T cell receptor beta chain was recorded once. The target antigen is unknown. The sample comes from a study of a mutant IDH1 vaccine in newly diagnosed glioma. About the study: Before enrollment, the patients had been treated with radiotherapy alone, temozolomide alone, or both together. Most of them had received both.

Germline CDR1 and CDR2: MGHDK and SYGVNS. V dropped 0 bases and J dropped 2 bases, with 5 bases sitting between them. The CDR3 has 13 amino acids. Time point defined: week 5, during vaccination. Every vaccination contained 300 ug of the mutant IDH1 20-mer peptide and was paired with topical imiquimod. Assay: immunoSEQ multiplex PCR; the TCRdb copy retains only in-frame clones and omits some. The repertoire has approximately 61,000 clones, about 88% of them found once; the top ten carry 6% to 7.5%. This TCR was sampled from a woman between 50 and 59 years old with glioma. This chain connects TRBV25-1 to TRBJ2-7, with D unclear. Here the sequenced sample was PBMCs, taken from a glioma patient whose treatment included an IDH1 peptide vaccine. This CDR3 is CASSEYGPYEQYF. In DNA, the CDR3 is TGTGCCAGCAGTGAATACGGACCCTACGAGCAGTACTTC.